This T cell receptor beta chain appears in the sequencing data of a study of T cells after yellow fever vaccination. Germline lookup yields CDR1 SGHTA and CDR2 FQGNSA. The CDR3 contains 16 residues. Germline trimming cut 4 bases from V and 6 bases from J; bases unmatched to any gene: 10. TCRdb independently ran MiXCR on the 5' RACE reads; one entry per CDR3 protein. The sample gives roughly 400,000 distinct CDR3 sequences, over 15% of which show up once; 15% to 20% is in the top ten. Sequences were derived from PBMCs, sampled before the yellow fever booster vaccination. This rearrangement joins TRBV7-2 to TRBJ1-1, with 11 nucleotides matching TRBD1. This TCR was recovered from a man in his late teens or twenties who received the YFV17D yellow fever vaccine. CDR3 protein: CASSSGTGGISSEAFF. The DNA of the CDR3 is TGTGCCAGCAGCTCCGGGACAGGGGGAATCAGCTCTGAAGCTTTCTTT.